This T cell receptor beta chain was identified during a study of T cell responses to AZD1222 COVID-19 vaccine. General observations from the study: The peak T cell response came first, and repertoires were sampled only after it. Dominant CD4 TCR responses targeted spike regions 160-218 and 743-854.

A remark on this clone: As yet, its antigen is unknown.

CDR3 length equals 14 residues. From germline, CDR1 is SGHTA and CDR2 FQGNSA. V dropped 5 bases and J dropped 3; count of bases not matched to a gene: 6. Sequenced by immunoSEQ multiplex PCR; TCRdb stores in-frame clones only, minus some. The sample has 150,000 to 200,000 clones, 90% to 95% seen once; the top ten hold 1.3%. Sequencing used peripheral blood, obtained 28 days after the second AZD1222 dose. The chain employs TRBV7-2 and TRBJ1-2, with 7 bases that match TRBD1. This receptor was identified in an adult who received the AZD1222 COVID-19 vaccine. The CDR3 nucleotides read TGTGCCAGCAGCCCCCGACAGGGCGACTATGGCTACACCTTC. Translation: CASSPRQGDYGYTF.